The TCR beta chain under discussion was sequenced for a study of blood T cell repertoires in COVID-19. Across the study: There were acute and convalescent COVID-19 samples, and they came from the United States, Italy and Spain. PBMCs, B-cell-depleted T cells, or T cells provided the cDNA or gDNA that made up the material.

Methods used by the authors: Nucleated cell number was recorded as an estimate derived from reference gene primer amplification. Data came from immunoSEQ multiplex PCR; TCRdb stores just in-frame clones and leaves some out. The V and J calls and clone size are taken from that table; D and trimming were inferred from the DNA. The sample gives 60,000 to 70,000 clones, approximately 79% of which show up once; about 7% is in the top ten. Trimming removed 2 bases from V and 2 bases from J, with 24 bases in between. The CDR3 sequence is 19 residues long. Germline V lookup: CDR1 LNHDA, CDR2 SQIVND (reference sequence). This clone was detected once.

The sequenced material came from peripheral blood. V and J are TRBV19 and TRBJ1-1; D might be TRBD1 (6 bases). The TCR was taken from a man aged 55 to 70 with acute or convalescent COVID-19. This CDR3 reads CASSIWGADSWGRNTEAFF. DNA for the CDR3: TGTGCCAGTAGTATATGGGGAGCGGACAGTTGGGGCCGAAACACTGAAGCTTTCTTT.